The 10 T cell receptor beta chains presented below share a single source sample, sequenced in a study of blood T cell repertoires in COVID-19. The data were produced by immunoSEQ multiplex PCR, yet TCRdb's version contains in-frame clones alone and is incomplete. This sample has about 75,000 clones, with 84% found just once. The material sequenced was peripheral blood. The receptor set was obtained from a woman aged 50 to 60 with acute or convalescent COVID-19.

The chain carries TRBV2 and TRBJ1-2; tentatively, D is TRBD1 (6 bases). Germline V gene sequence: CDR1 SNHLY, CDR2 FYNNEI. V gave up 9 bases and J gave up 4 bases, with 24 bases separating them. This CDR3 has 16 residues. CDR3 DNA sequence: TGTGCCAGACCGACTGAAACGGACAGCGGACTCTATGGCTACACCTTC. It is translated as CARPTETDSGLYGYTF.

The rearrangement joins TRBV19 to TRBJ1-1, with D maybe TRBD1 (6 bases). The germline CDR1 and CDR2 sequences are LNHDA and SQIVND (reference sequence). The CDR3 loop spans 14 amino acids. Trimming removed 5 bases at V and 4 bases at J, with 14 bases between. The CDR3 sequence is CASSSQGIGTEAFF. The CDR3 nucleotides are TGTGCCAGTAGTTCCCAGGGGATCGGCACTGAAGCTTTCTTT.

The chain carries TRBV11-2 and TRBJ1-4; D possibly corresponds to TRBD1 (5 bases). Trimming took 1 base from V and 8 from J, leaving 14 bases between them. Looked up from germline, CDR1 is SGHAT and CDR2 is FQNNGV. This CDR3 contains 15 residues. The CDR3 protein is CASSLGYRSYEKLFF. The CDR3 DNA reads as TGTGCCAGCAGCTTAGGGTACAGGTCCTACGAAAAACTGTTTTTT.

The chain recombines TRBV9 with TRBJ2-7, with 13 bases fitting TRBD2. The V gene's germline CDR1 is SGDLS and CDR2 YYNGEE. The CDR3 sequence is 16 residues long. V lost 4 bases and J lost 3; bases outside the gene matches: 7. The CDR3 DNA reads as TGTGCCAGCAGCCCGGGACTAGCGGGGAGCAACTACGAGCAGTACTTC. Amino acid sequence: CASSPGLAGSNYEQYF.

V gene TRBV19 combines with J gene TRBJ2-2, with a possible D match to TRBD1 (6 bases). The germline CDR1 and CDR2 sequences are LNHDA and SQIVND (reference sequence). The CDR3 is 15 residues long. V dropped 3 bases and J dropped 3 bases, with 11 bases sitting between them. CDR3 coding DNA: TGTGCCAGTAGTATTGGGGGCGCGTACACCGGGGAGCTGTTTTTT. Protein product: CASSIGGAYTGELFF.

This clone was picked up one time. The chain couples TRBV4-2 to TRBJ1-5; a possible D gene is TRBD1 (5 bases). V lost 4 bases and J 6 bases, leaving 7 bases between the germline ends. This CDR3 contains 12 residues. Germline-derived CDR1 and CDR2 are LGHNA and YNFKEQ. The CDR3 DNA sequence: TGTGCCAGCAGCCGGGGGGGTCAGCCCCAGCATTTT. Its protein product is CASSRGGQPQHF.

This chain joins TRBV5-1 and TRBJ1-2; D may be TRBD1 (5 bases). Trimming pared 0 bases from V and 0 bases from J, leaving 15 bases between. The CDR3 loop spans 17 amino acids. The germline gives CDR1 SGHRS, CDR2 YFSETQ. Here the CDR3 reads CASSLAYLGEANYGYTF. The CDR3 DNA sequence: TGCGCCAGCAGCTTGGCGTATTTAGGGGAAGCTAACTATGGCTACACCTTC.

J is TRBJ2-2 and V is TRBV19; maybe TRBD2 (6 bases). Trimming shortened V by 6 bases and J by 2 bases, and 19 bases separated the two germline ends. The germline gives CDR1 LNHDA, CDR2 SQIVND (reference sequence). CDR3 length: 17 residues. In DNA form, the CDR3 reads TGTGCCAGTAGACTGGCGGGATTCGGGTATAACACCGGGGAGCTGTTTTTT. Translating it yields CASRLAGFGYNTGELFF.

J is TRBJ2-3 and V is TRBV9; 9 nucleotides line up with TRBD2. The V gene's germline CDR1 is SGDLS and CDR2 YYNGEE. The CDR3 is 15 residues long. V dropped 4 bases and J dropped 6; count of bases not matched to a gene: 9. This chain's CDR3 is CASSSGGISGDTQYF. The CDR3 nucleotides are TGTGCCAGCAGCAGCGGGGGGATATCAGGGGATACGCAGTATTTT.

This clone was counted between two and nine times. CDR3 loop: CASSHYRDYPNKQFF. The CDR3, as DNA: TGTGCCAGCAGCCACTACCGGGACTACCCCAACAAGCAGTTCTTC. V usage is TRBV7-2 and J usage is TRBJ2-1; TRBD2 matches at 7 bases. With V trimmed by 5 bases and J by 11 bases, 15 bases remained unmatched. This CDR3 spans 15 amino acids. Per the germline V gene, CDR1 is SGHTA and CDR2 is FQGNSA.